A selection of T cell receptor beta chains follows, all from one sample in a study of Ad26.COV2.S vaccination and SARS-CoV-2 variants. This table comes from immunoSEQ multiplex PCR, and its TCRdb copy is limited to in-frame clones, with some not included. The sample records about 350,000 clones, 86% being singletons. This material consisted of peripheral blood, taken in a trial of Ad26.COV2.S vaccine versus placebo. Every receptor here comes from a person between 18 and 65 years old who received the Ad26.COV2.S COVID-19 vaccine or a placebo. The CDR3 runs from the conserved cysteine through the conserved F or W. Fields, in order: D gene, V gene, J gene, clone size, CDR3 protein, CDR3 DNA. D genes are given only for firm matches. Size is stated for part of the rows, as once, few or many counts, or as a class when the clone is expanded.

NA	TRBV24-1	TRBJ1-2	NA	CATSDSGTPTSYGYTF	TGTGCCACCAGTGATTCCGGGACACCAACCTCTTATGGCTACACCTTC
NA	TRBV4-3	TRBJ2-5	many	CASSHTDSSVETQYF	TGCGCCAGCAGCCACACGGATAGTAGCGTGGAGACCCAGTACTTC
NA	TRBV6-1	TRBJ2-1	NA	CASSDEFYGNRLYNEQFF	TGTGCCAGCAGTGATGAGTTTTATGGGAACCGATTATACAATGAGCAGTTCTTC
NA	TRBV10-3	TRBJ2-7	NA	CAIAGQLTYEQYF	TGTGCCATCGCGGGCCAACTAACCTACGAGCAGTACTTC
TRBD2	TRBV7-9	TRBJ2-1	NA	CASSQKWAGVYNEQFF	TGTGCCAGCAGCCAGAAGTGGGCGGGAGTCTACAATGAGCAGTTCTTC
NA	TRBV13	TRBJ1-5	few	CASSAPGVNQPQHF	TGTGCCAGCAGCGCGCCAGGGGTCAATCAGCCCCAGCATTTT
TRBD1	TRBV5-1	TRBJ1-2	NA	CASSWDGQGIYTF	TGCGCCAGCAGCTGGGACGGACAGGGTATCTACACCTTC
NA	TRBV3-1/TRBV3-2	TRBJ2-3	NA	CASSQSGTDTQYF	TGTGCCAGCAGCCAATCCGGCACAGATACGCAGTATTTT
NA	TRBV12-3/TRBV12-4	TRBJ2-5	once	CASWYGARETQYF	TGTGCCAGCTGGTACGGGGCTCGGGAGACCCAGTACTTC
TRBD2	TRBV23-1	TRBJ2-3	NA	CASDTFPPSGSGWDTQYF	TGCGCCAGCGACACCTTCCCTCCTAGCGGCAGCGGATGGGATACGCAGTATTTT
TRBD2	TRBV5-1	TRBJ2-1	once	CASSPPPTSGFNEQFF	TGCGCCAGCAGCCCACCTCCGACTAGCGGCTTCAATGAGCAGTTCTTC
NA	TRBV4-2	TRBJ1-2	NA	CASSQDLTGGYGYTF	TGTGCCAGCAGCCAAGATCTAACCGGGGGCTATGGCTACACCTTC
NA	TRBV19	TRBJ1-2	NA	CASSMEGWFGYTF	TGTGCCAGTAGTATGGAGGGTTGGTTTGGCTACACCTTC
NA	TRBV4-3	TRBJ1-1	once	CASSQGLGWNTEAFF	TGCGCCAGCAGCCAAGGGTTGGGGTGGAACACTGAAGCTTTCTTT
NA	TRBV5-1	TRBJ2-2	NA	CASSLGQFTGELFF	TGCGCCAGCAGCTTGGGCCAATTCACCGGGGAGCTGTTTTTT
NA	TRBV7-8	TRBJ1-6	few	CASSLARPQGKSPLHF	TGTGCCAGCAGCTTAGCGCGTCCCCAGGGCAAATCACCCCTCCACTTT
NA	TRBV19	TRBJ2-1	NA	CASSTPSLRSSYNEQFF	TGTGCCAGTAGTACCCCATCTCTAAGGAGCTCCTACAATGAGCAGTTCTTC
TRBD2	TRBV4-3	TRBJ2-1	NA	CASSDRLAGYNEQFF	TGCGCCAGCAGCGACCGACTAGCGGGTTACAATGAGCAGTTCTTC
TRBD2	TRBV6-2/TRBV6-3	TRBJ2-7	NA	CASTPPTGLAGSYEQYF	TGTGCCAGCACCCCACCGACCGGATTAGCGGGGTCCTACGAGCAGTACTTC
NA	TRBV6-1	TRBJ2-5	NA	CASSERFGQETQYF	TGTGCCAGCAGTGAAAGGTTTGGCCAAGAGACCCAGTACTTC
TRBD1	TRBV5-1	TRBJ1-2	NA	CASSYNSDRAGGYTF	TGCGCCAGCAGTTACAATTCAGACAGGGCAGGCGGCTACACCTTC
NA	TRBV27	TRBJ2-5	NA	CASSLWSGAGGRETQYF	TGTGCCAGCAGTTTATGGTCCGGGGCAGGGGGGCGAGAGACCCAGTACTTC
NA	TRBV11-2	TRBJ2-7	NA	CASSPLGGAPYEQYF	TGTGCCAGCAGCCCCCTGGGTGGAGCCCCCTACGAGCAGTACTTC
NA	TRBV6-1	TRBJ1-2	NA	CASSEGARGYGYTF	TGTGCCAGCAGTGAAGGGGCCAGGGGATATGGCTACACCTTC
NA	TRBV30	TRBJ1-4	NA	CAWSAGEGVFF	TGTGCCTGGAGTGCCGGAGAGGGGGTGTTTTTT